This T cell receptor beta chain was sequenced in a study of blood T cells in healthy people across ages. Those donating, healthy Caucasian individuals from Russia, were aged about 6 to 100. Looked up from germline, CDR1 is LGHDT and CDR2 is YNNKEL (reference sequence). The CDR3 contains 15 residues. Trimming removed 0 bases from V and 4 bases from J, with 11 bases in between. A second PCR of roughly 6 to 12 cycles used a sample-barcoded 5' primer and a J-beta primer mix. A template-switch adaptor with 12 random nucleotides tagged each cDNA molecule. TCRdb independently ran MiXCR on the 5' RACE reads; one entry per CDR3 protein. The sample records about 1.8 million distinct CDR3 sequences, roughly 50% being singletons.

Specimen: blood. V and J are TRBV3-1 and TRBJ2-3; D unresolved. The sequence was obtained from a woman in her forties in good health. The CDR3 sequence is CASSQDWWFPDTQYF. The CDR3 region has the DNA TGTGCCAGCAGCCAAGATTGGTGGTTTCCAGATACGCAGTATTTT.